The T cell receptor (beta chain) described here comes from a study of blood T cell repertoires in COVID-19. Original data processing: Reference gene primer amplification gave estimated nucleated cell counts. Sequencing was performed with immunoSEQ multiplex PCR; in TCRdb, only in-frame clones are kept and a portion is missing. The DNA gave D and trimming, while V, J and clone size come from that table. The data hold roughly 87,000 clones, with about 87% observed a single time. Germline trimming cut 4 bases from V and 3 bases from J; bases unmatched to any gene: 8. Germline V gives CDR1 SGHNT, CDR2 YYREEE (reference sequence). The CDR3 covers 15 residues. The table lists this clone with a count of one.

The J gene is TRBJ1-2, the V gene TRBV5-4, with 8 bases matching TRBD1. The sequence came from a man aged 40-49 years with acute or convalescent COVID-19. The sequencing sample was made of peripheral blood. DNA of the CDR3: TGTGCCAGCAGCCGGAGGGCGGGACAGGACTATGGCTACACCTTC. Its protein product is CASSRRAGQDYGYTF.